Here is one TCR beta chain with its context. What it recognizes is unknown. Germline and junction disagree at one end, which may indicate a read error. Samples came from axillary lymph nodes draining the breast cancer. This record belongs to a study of breast tumors, draining lymph nodes, adjacent tissues. General study findings and limits: Data fit most tumor T cells coming from lymph node, expanding in tumor. Compared with lymph nodes, tumors were less diverse; compared with nontumor tissue, more. Compared with basal-like, luminal-like tumors shared significantly more repertoire with nontumor tissue.

MiXCR was run by TCRdb on the multiplex PCR reads, yielding one entry per CDR3 protein. Of 200,000 to 250,000 distinct CDR3 sequences listed, 30% to 35% are singletons. The receptor comes from a female donor with breast cancer. Some clones in this sample may be carry-over from other donors' samples. Sequencing was performed on axillary lymph node tissue.

CDR3 bases: TGTGCCAGCAGTCCCCCTTTTCCCGGGGGGCTGTTTTTT. Translating gives CASSPPFPGGLFF. This chain connects TRBV25-1 to TRBJ2-2; a possible D gene is TRBD2 (6 bases). CDR3 length: 13 amino acids. Germline V gene sequence: CDR1 MGHDK, CDR2 SYGVNS. The variable domain in full, completed from reference TRBV25-1 and TRBJ2-2, reads EADIYQTPRYLVIGTGKKITLECSQTMGHDKMYWYQQDPGMELHLIHYSYGVNSTEKGDLSSESTVSRIRTEHFPLTLESARPSHTSQYLCASSPPFPGGLFFGEGSRLTVL.